Listed here are 6 T cell receptor beta chains from one sample, sequenced in a study of blood T cell repertoires in COVID-19. This table comes from immunoSEQ multiplex PCR, and its TCRdb copy is limited to in-frame clones, with some not included. The sample lists some 70,000 clones, 88% occurring once. Sequenced input: peripheral blood. All receptors derive from a man between 65 and 85 years old with active or convalescent COVID-19.

This clone is a singleton in its sample. CDR3 nucleotide sequence: TGTGCCAGCAGTAACCTGCGGGGGGGAGACACCATATATTTT. This sequence encodes CASSNLRGGDTIYF. J is TRBJ1-3 and V is TRBV28; D might be TRBD1 (5 bases). Trimming stripped 5 bases from V and 8 bases from J, with 16 bases between. The germline gives CDR1 MDHEN, CDR2 SYDVKM. The length of the CDR3 is 14 residues.

This clone has only one observation. J is TRBJ1-2 and V is TRBV9, with 10 positions matching TRBD1. Germline V gene data show CDR1 as SGDLS and CDR2 as YYNGEE. The CDR3 sequence is 15 residues long. V was pared by 0 bases and J by 3 bases, with 2 bases of the junction left unmatched. The CDR3 spells CASSVEGQGYYGYTF. CDR3 bases: TGTGCCAGCAGCGTAGAGGGACAGGGGTACTATGGCTACACCTTC.

J is TRBJ1-1 and V is TRBV6-5; D is undetermined. Per the germline V gene, CDR1 is MNHEY and CDR2 is SVGAGI. This CDR3 comprises 14 residues. Trimming took off 5 bases at V and 0 bases at J, with 10 bases between the two ends. As DNA, the CDR3 is TGTGCCAGCAGTCGACTGAGCATGAACACTGAAGCTTTCTTT. Translating it yields CASSRLSMNTEAFF.

CDR3 in DNA: TGTGCCAGCAGTGAAGGAGCTAACTATGGCTACACCTTC. Translation: CASSEGANYGYTF. J is TRBJ1-2 and V is TRBV6-1; the D is unclear. This CDR3 region has 13 residues. The ends were cut back, 1 base at V and 0 bases at J, with 3 bases in the middle. Looked up from germline, CDR1 is MNHNS and CDR2 is SASEGT.

This chain joins TRBV5-1 and TRBJ1-1, with unresolved D. The length of the CDR3 is 14 residues. V lost 9 bases, J lost 1 base, and 16 bases lay in between. Per the germline V gene, CDR1 is SGHRS and CDR2 is YFSETQ. The CDR3: CATRIAPKNTEAFF. For the CDR3, the DNA is TGCGCCACCCGGATAGCACCGAAGAACACTGAAGCTTTCTTT.

This rearrangement joins TRBV2 to TRBJ1-2; no firm D call. The length of the CDR3 is 12 residues. Trimming took off 7 bases at V and 9 bases at J, with 15 bases between the two ends. Looked up from germline, CDR1 is SNHLY and CDR2 is FYNNEI. CDR3 sequence reads: CASIPGGRSYTF. Here the CDR3 DNA reads TGTGCCAGCATTCCCGGAGGCCGAAGCTACACCTTC.